Following are 11 T cell receptor beta chains from one sample sequenced in a study of control samples from healthy donors and cancer patients. Clones were sequenced by immunoSEQ multiplex PCR, and TCRdb holds only the in-frame ones, with some missing. The sample has 120,000 or so clones; about 90% are singletons. Sequencing was performed on blood. The receptors derive from a man aged 50 to 59 in good health.

This chain connects TRBV5-4 to TRBJ1-2; D is unclear. Germline CDR1 is SGHNT and CDR2 is YYREEE (reference sequence). V lost 0 bases, J lost 0 bases, and 6 bases lay in between. The CDR3 consists of 14 residues. As DNA, the CDR3 is TGTGCCAGCAGCTTGGGGGGTTCTAACTATGGCTACACCTTC. Protein: CASSLGGSNYGYTF. The full variable domain, rest sourced from reference TRBV5-4 and TRBJ1-2, is ETGVTQSPTHLIKTRGQQVTLRCSSQSGHNTVSWYQQALGQGPQFIFQYYREEENGRGNFPPRFSGLQFPNYSSELNVNALELDDSALYLCASSLGGSNYGYTFGSGTRLTVV.

The chain joins TRBV19 to TRBJ1-1, with D possibly TRBD1 on 5 matching bases. There are 15 residues in the CDR3. Germline assignment: CDR1 LNHDA and CDR2 SQIVND (reference sequence). Trimming stripped 3 bases from V and 0 bases from J, with 11 bases between. The CDR3 is CASSIWGTMNTEAFF. CDR3 DNA sequence: TGTGCCAGTAGTATTTGGGGGACCATGAACACTGAAGCTTTCTTT.

The chain combines TRBV6-5 with TRBJ1-1, with D tentatively TRBD1 (6 bases). CDR1 MNHEY and CDR2 SVGAGI come from the germline V gene. V was clipped by 1 base and J by 1 base, with 7 bases between them. The CDR3 sequence is 14 residues long. The CDR3 protein is CASSYLQGNTEAFF. CDR3 nucleotide sequence: TGTGCCAGCAGTTACTTACAGGGGAACACTGAAGCTTTCTTT.

This clone was counted between two and nine times. In the same sample, other DNA sequences code for this CDR3. The chain uses TRBV5-8 and TRBJ1-1; D gene ambiguous. The V end was cut by 1 base, the J end by 0 bases, with 4 bases between. The CDR3 is 13 amino acids. CDR1 is SGHTS, CDR2 YDEGEE, per germline. The CDR3 DNA sequence: TGTGCCAGCAGCTTGAGGATGAACACTGAAGCTTTCTTT. Protein: CASSLRMNTEAFF.

The chain uses TRBV7-2 and TRBJ2-5, with D maybe TRBD2 (6 bases). CDR3 length: 17 amino acids. With 5 bases removed from V and 0 bases from J, the gap between germline ends came to 19 bases. CDR1 and CDR2 (germline): SGHTA, FQGNSA. In nucleotides, the CDR3 is TGTGCCAGCAGCCCAGTAATCAACCGGGGGTACCAAGAGACCCAGTACTTC. Amino acids: CASSPVINRGYQETQYF.

The rearrangement uses TRBV6-6 and TRBJ2-5; D remains ambiguous. This CDR3 is built from 14 residues. CDR1 is MNHNY and CDR2 is SVGAGI in the germline V gene (reference sequence). Trimming pared 7 bases from V and 4 bases from J, leaving 16 bases between. The CDR3 loop is CASTSMGSIETQYF. The CDR3 DNA sequence: TGTGCCAGCACTTCCATGGGAAGCATAGAGACCCAGTACTTC.

This sequence joins TRBV4-1 and TRBJ2-3; 10 bases match TRBD2. Germline values: CDR1 MGHRA, CDR2 YSYEKL. CDR3 size: 17 residues. V was clipped by 1 base and J by 5 bases; unmatched bases: 9. This CDR3 reads CASSQASLAGNKDTQYF. The CDR3 nucleotides are TGCGCCAGCAGCCAAGCTTCACTAGCGGGGAATAAAGATACGCAGTATTTT.

The chain uses TRBV2 and TRBJ1-1, with TRBD1 as a possible D gene (5 bases). Germline-derived CDR1 and CDR2 are SNHLY and FYNNEI. Between the trimmed V and J ends, which lost 6 bases and 7 bases, there was a span of 12 bases. This CDR3 is built from 12 residues. CDR3 bases: TGTGCCAGCAGCCTAGGGGCAGATGAAGCTTTCTTT. It translates to CASSLGADEAFF.

The chain joins TRBV6-5 to TRBJ2-7; maybe TRBD1 (6 bases). There are 13 residues in the CDR3. Germline values: CDR1 MNHEY, CDR2 SVGAGI. Deletions cut 6 bases from V and 0 bases from J, with 9 bases between. CDR3 sequence: CASSRTASYEQYF. The CDR3 DNA sequence: TGTGCCAGCAGCCGGACAGCCTCCTACGAGCAGTACTTC.

This chain connects TRBV19 to TRBJ1-5; TRBD1 matches 7 bases. The CDR3 length is 16 residues. Per germline, CDR1 LNHDA and CDR2 SQIVND (reference sequence). After removal of 2 bases from V and 1 base from J, the junction contained 5 bases not matched to a gene. CDR3 loop: CASSINTGVSNQPQHF. DNA of the CDR3: TGTGCCAGTAGTATAAACACAGGGGTGAGCAATCAGCCCCAGCATTTT.

The chain employs TRBV30 and TRBJ1-1; no clear D. The CDR3 is 13 residues long. The germline gives CDR1 GTSNPN, CDR2 SVGIG (reference sequence). V shed 3 bases and J shed 5 bases, with 13 bases lying between them. CDR3 sequence (DNA): TGTGCCTGGAGCGCCGACCGGAAGACTGAAGCTTTCTTT. Translation: CAWSADRKTEAFF.